This T cell receptor (beta chain) appears in the sequencing data of a study of blood T cells in healthy people across ages. Notes on the study in general: Age showed a roughly linear inverse relationship with TCR beta diversity per million T cells.

For this clonotype: Its antigen is not known.

The authors ran a second PCR of roughly 6 to 12 cycles using a sample-barcoded 5' primer and a J-beta primer mix. Each CDR3 protein is one row after TCRdb ran MiXCR on the 5' RACE reads. Among about 800,000 distinct CDR3 sequences listed, roughly 64% were seen once. The germline V gene encodes CDR1 SGHDN and CDR2 FVKESK. The CDR3 is made up of 14 amino acids. Collection of around 10 milliliters of peripheral blood was performed for each donor. Every sample yielded at least 6 million isolated PBMCs. Total RNA extracted from each sample amounted to at least 5.5 micrograms. Material: blood. The receptor was isolated from a man aged 30 to 39 in good health. The chain combines TRBV14 with TRBJ2-5; 10 bases agree with TRBD1. The J call may not be correct, given that the DNA end is closer to TRBJ2-7. The CDR3 spells CASSQDRGRHEQYF. The CDR3 coding sequence is TGTGCCAGCAGCCAGGACAGGGGGAGGCACGAGCAGTACTTC.